The 14 T cell receptor beta chains below all came from one sample that was sequenced in a study of T cells after yellow fever vaccination. TCRdb reprocessed the 5' RACE reads via MiXCR and lists one record per CDR3 protein. This sample has 250,000 to 350,000 distinct CDR3 sequences, with 6.8% found just once. The source was PBMCs, collected roughly seven weeks after the first yellow fever vaccination. These receptors came from a young man who received the YFV17D yellow fever vaccine.

Regarding this clonotype: Sequence at one end of the junction differs from germline and may be a read error. Here the CDR3 DNA reads TGCGACAGCAGCTTGGTGGTAGGAACCAACACCGGGGAGCTGTTTTTT. This gives the protein CDSSLVVGTNTGELFF. J is TRBJ2-2 and V is TRBV5-1; no firm D call. CDR3 length: 16 residues. Germline assignment: CDR1 SGHRS and CDR2 YFSETQ.

This clonotype showed up many times. The chain couples TRBV5-1 to TRBJ2-2, with D possibly called TRBD1 or TRBD2 (5 bases each). The length of the CDR3 is 12 residues. Germline values: CDR1 SGHRS, CDR2 YFSETQ. The ends were cut back, 5 bases at V and 6 bases at J, with 8 bases in the middle. CDR3 coding DNA: TGCGCCAGCAGGGGGGACCCCGGGGAGCTGTTTTTT. It translates to CASRGDPGELFF. The full variable domain, in which reference TRBV5-1 and TRBJ2-2 provide the parts outside the CDR3, is KAGVTQTPRYLIKTRGQQVTLSCSPISGHRSVSWYQQTPGQGLQFLFEYFSETQRNKGNFPGRFSGRQFSNSRSEMNVSTLELGDSALYLCASRGDPGELFFGEGSRLTVL.

The chain employs TRBV4-1 and TRBJ2-1; D not certain. Germline lookup yields CDR1 MGHRA and CDR2 YSYEKL. The CDR3 has 16 residues. Deletions cut 2 bases from V and 5 bases from J, with 16 bases between. CDR3 coding DNA: TGCGCCAGCAGCCAACCCACCCGGCCTAGAGACAATGAGCAGTTCTTC. It translates to CASSQPTRPRDNEQFF.

This clonotype was counted only a few times. J is TRBJ2-2 and V is TRBV3-1, with TRBD2 matching over 11 bases. Germline CDR1 LGHDT, CDR2 YNNKEL (reference sequence). V lost 11 bases, J lost 3 bases, and 14 bases stayed unmatched. The CDR3 totals 17 residues. The CDR3 nucleotides are TGTGCCTCCAGCCGACGTAGCGGGGGGGCCCACACCGGGGAGCTGTTTTTT. It yields the protein CASSRRSGGAHTGELFF.

This clonotype has ten or more counts. The chain joins TRBV7-2 to TRBJ2-2; 8 bases are a match to TRBD1. The CDR3 is 15 residues long. Germline CDR1 reads SGHTA; CDR2 reads FQGNSA. Unmatched junction bases numbered 12, after V lost 10 bases and J lost 5 bases. CDR3 sequence reads: CATSPQGAVTGELFF. DNA for the CDR3: TGTGCCACCTCACCGCAGGGGGCAGTAACCGGGGAGCTGTTTTTT.

The chain couples TRBV18 to TRBJ1-2, with no clear D. Germline V lookup: CDR1 KGHSH, CDR2 LQKENI. V was clipped by 3 bases and J by 6 bases, with 14 bases between them. The CDR3 has 14 residues. CDR3 nucleotides: TGTGCCAGCTCACCGGTCCCTTCCGTGAATGGCTACACCTTC. This gives the protein CASSPVPSVNGYTF.

The chain joins TRBV27 to TRBJ1-1; no clear D. Germline V gene data show CDR1 as MNHEY and CDR2 as SMNVEV (reference sequence). The CDR3 consists of 14 residues. Trimming took 8 bases from V and 1 from J, leaving 14 bases between them. The DNA for the CDR3 is TGTGCCAGCTCTGCTCGGCAGGAGAACACTGAAGCTTTCTTT. Protein sequence: CASSARQENTEAFF.

This clonotype has more than one count but fewer than ten. The V call is TRBV15, the J call TRBJ1-2; D uncertain. This CDR3 contains 12 residues. Germline lookup yields CDR1 LNHNV and CDR2 YYDKDF (reference sequence). V gave up 0 bases and J gave up 8 bases, with 7 bases separating them. The CDR3 nucleotides read TGTGCCACCAGCAGAGAAGTAGGAGGCTACACCTTC. Translating it yields CATSREVGGYTF. Full variable domain (missing parts from reference TRBV15 and TRBJ1-2): DAMVIQNPRYQVTQFGKPVTLSCSQTLNHNVMYWYQQKSSQAPKLLFHYYDKDFNNEADTPDNFQSRRPNTSFCFLDIRSPGLGDTAMYLCATSREVGGYTFGSGTRLTVV.

This clonotype has only a few counts. At one of its ends the junction is not consistent with the germline gene, which may arise from a read error. The chain couples TRBV7-9 to TRBJ2-1; 7 bases line up with TRBD2. The CDR3 contains 14 residues. Germline CDR1 SEHNR, CDR2 FQNEAQ (reference sequence). CDR3 DNA sequence: TGTGCCAGCAGCTTAGGACCCTACGGAGGGGAGGGGATCTTC. This encodes CASSLGPYGGEGIF.

In this sample, this clonotype turned up many times. The chain couples TRBV7-2 to TRBJ2-1; perhaps TRBD2 as D (6 bases). CDR1 and CDR2 from the germline V gene are SGHTA and FQGNSA. The CDR3 totals 14 residues. V was clipped by 5 bases and J by 6 bases, with 14 bases between them. CDR3 amino acids: CASSPSTRGNEQFF. CDR3 in DNA: TGTGCCAGCAGCCCCTCGACTAGGGGCAATGAGCAGTTCTTC. The whole variable domain, filled in from reference TRBV7-2 and TRBJ2-1, reads GAGVSQSPSNKVTEKGKDVELRCDPISGHTALYWYRQSLGQGLEFLIYFQGNSAPDKSGLPSDRFSAERTGGSVSTLTIQRTQQEDSAVYLCASSPSTRGNEQFFGPGTRLTVL.

This clonotype was counted a few times. This chain uses TRBV6-2 or TRBV6-3 with TRBJ1-1; D is unresolved. The V end lost 2 bases, the J end lost 5 bases, and 6 bases lay between the germline ends. The V gene's germline CDR1 is MNHEY and CDR2 SVGEGT. The length of the CDR3 is 12 residues. CDR3 sequence (DNA): TGTGCCAGCAGTTACGCAACTACTGAAGCTTTCTTT. It is translated as CASSYATTEAFF.

Many counts were recorded for this clonotype. V usage is TRBV5-1 and J usage is TRBJ2-1; D is unclear. Germline assignment: CDR1 SGHRS and CDR2 YFSETQ. This CDR3 region has 13 residues. The ends were cut back, 6 bases at V and 0 bases at J, with 7 bases in the middle. The CDR3 nucleotides read TGCGCCAGCACGGGCAGCTCCTACAATGAGCAGTTCTTC. Amino acid sequence: CASTGSSYNEQFF.

This clonotype was seen a few times. The chain joins TRBV4-1 to TRBJ2-5, with 10 bases that match TRBD2. Germline V gene data show CDR1 as MGHRA and CDR2 as YSYEKL. V was clipped by 6 bases and J by 1 base; unmatched bases: 11. The CDR3 totals 17 residues. The CDR3 DNA reads TGCGCCAGCAGTCAGGCACCGGGACTAGCGAGCCAAGAGACCCAGTACTTC. Translating it yields CASSQAPGLASQETQYF.

This clonotype was counted a few times. In DNA, the CDR3 is TGTGCCAGCAGCTCCCGGGTGTGGGGTGAGACCCAGTACTTC. This translates into CASSSRVWGETQYF. This chain connects TRBV5-5 to TRBJ2-5; the D is unclear. Trimming left V 3 bases short and J 5 bases short, with 14 bases between. The length of the CDR3 is 14 residues. Germline V lookup: CDR1 SGHKS, CDR2 YYEKEE (reference sequence).